The source of this TCR beta chain is a study of beta chain features in type 1 diabetes. Expressed TCRB transcripts were sequenced after all isolated RNA was converted to cDNA. TCRdb's table, derived via immunoSEQ multiplex PCR, lists solely in-frame clones and lacks some. The data hold about 620,000 clones, with roughly 16% observed a single time. V was trimmed by 5 bases and J by 9 bases, leaving 17 bases between them. Germline V gene data show CDR1 as MNHEY and CDR2 as SMNVEV (reference sequence). The CDR3 loop spans 14 amino acids. Material: naive CD4+ T cells from blood. The sequence was collected from a man between 18 and 35 years old in good health. The J gene is TRBJ2-4, the V gene TRBV27; D is tentatively TRBD1 or TRBD2 (6 bases each). The CDR3 sequence is CASSPWGAVTIQYF. The CDR3, as DNA: TGTGCCAGCAGTCCCTGGGGGGCGGTTACCATTCAGTACTTC.